What follows describes a single T cell receptor beta chain. It lacks a known antigen. One base away there is no much larger clone; base qualities are not given. This record belongs to a study of T-cell reconstitution after alpha-beta-depleted transplantation in children (dated by TCRdb to the mid-2010s). Regarding the research as a whole: Using TCR repertoire profiling, the study followed T-cell immune reconstitution in a quantitative way in children after TCRalphabeta/CD19-depleted allogeneic hematopoietic cell transplantation.

Preparation of the library involved PCR. TCRdb lists the instrument as Illumina HiSeq 2500. To normalize quantification of the TCRbeta repertoire, the TCR libraries were built with molecular barcoding that relied on unique molecular identifiers. TCRdb trimmed the raw reads at Q25, called clones with MiXCR and kept productive beta chains. Every distinct CDR3 protein forms one entry, paired with its most common genes and DNA. The sample records approximately 120,000 distinct CDR3 sequences, 9.7% of which are singletons. The ten largest clones capture around 24% of the sample. General findings and caveats noted by the study authors: Over subsequent months, a decline in hyperexpanded clone frequencies was noted, and after one year, T-cell counts and TCRbeta diversity were mostly ascribed to newly produced T cells. Apparently early alphabetaT-cell count recovery about two months after transplant reportedly relied on only several hundred rapidly expanded clones derived from non-depleted graft cells. In some patients, the high TCRbeta diversity seen at day 60 was put down to recipient T cells and intrathymic progenitors that had survived conditioning.

The treatment or condition label here, explained by the study, means: allogeneic hematopoietic cell transplantation with graft depleted of TCRalphabeta T cells and CD19 B cells. The transplant recipients were children given TCRalphabeta/CD19-depleted allogeneic hematopoietic cell grafts. The sequences come from PBMCs, mostly from graft donor cells, collected 180 days after TCRalphabeta/CD19-depleted stem cell transplant. The TCR sequence derives from a girl under three years old who had a stem cell transplant for combined immunodeficiency, so the T cells may come from the graft donor.

The CDR3 protein is CSAQGDSRRELFF. The DNA is as follows: TGCAGTGCCCAGGGTGACTCCCGCCGGGAGCTGTTTTTT. The chain couples TRBV20-1 to TRBJ2-2; matching of 5 bases hints at TRBD1 as the D gene. Its CDR3 holds 13 amino acids, cysteine through phenylalanine. Of the read, only the CDR3 DNA is kept; its 39 bases are in frame from base 1. Looking up the germline V gene (reference sequence) yields CDR1 DFQATT and CDR2 SNEGSKA. V gives up 6 bases and J gives up 9 bases, and the segment between their germline ends measures 17 bases.